These T cell receptor beta chains were read from a single sample in a study of memory CD4+ T cells and cytomegalovirus serostatus. The repertoire was sequenced with immunoSEQ multiplex PCR; TCRdb's copy has only in-frame clones and lacks some. The table has 61,000 or so clones, over 60% seen once. The sequencing sample was made of memory CD4+ T cells from blood. The receptors shown here come from an adult in good health and CMV-seronegative. Some clones in this sample may be carry-over from other donors' samples. Both conserved end residues are trimmed from each CDR3. The D gene is left open where the match is weak.

D: -; V: TRBV27; J: TRBJ2-1; CDR3: ASSRLARSSYNEQF
D: -; V: TRBV2; J: TRBJ1-5; CDR3: ASMADFAYSNQPQH
D: -; V: TRBV4-1; J: TRBJ2-7; CDR3: ASSQQQGYEQY
D: TRBD1; V: TRBV5-1; J: TRBJ1-6; CDR3: ASSLDIGQGSNSPLH
D: -; V: TRBV7-2; J: TRBJ1-2; CDR3: ASSPARGHYGYT
D: -; V: TRBV6-6; J: TRBJ2-7; CDR3: ATSNRDAEQY
D: TRBD1; V: TRBV6-5; J: TRBJ1-5; CDR3: ASSSTGGRNQPQH
D: -; V: TRBV5-1; J: TRBJ2-3; CDR3: ASVREPRTDTQY
D: TRBD1; V: TRBV2; J: TRBJ2-1; CDR3: ASSQQGEGEQF
D: -; V: TRBV21-1; J: TRBJ1-1; CDR3: ASSTREGEAF
D: TRBD2; V: TRBV2; J: TRBJ2-4; CDR3: ASRRGTSRAKNIQY
D: TRBD2; V: TRBV10-1; J: TRBJ2-7; CDR3: ASSERKILAGETRKQY
D: -; V: TRBV30; J: TRBJ1-2; CDR3: AWSVSGGLGYT
D: -; V: TRBV4-1; J: TRBJ1-4; CDR3: ASSQDMLGEKLF
D: -; V: TRBV27; J: TRBJ1-6; CDR3: ASSPQKSSPLH
D: TRBD1; V: TRBV7-2; J: TRBJ1-2; CDR3: ASSFPGQGAFGYT
D: -; V: TRBV2; J: TRBJ1-3; CDR3: ASSAQGNTIY
D: -; V: TRBV4-3; J: TRBJ1-1; CDR3: ASSPSPVGGMNTEAF
D: TRBD1; V: TRBV5-5; J: TRBJ1-1; CDR3: ASSFPTGGTEAF
D: -; V: TRBV4-2; J: TRBJ2-7; CDR3: ASSQDPGLAREQY
D: TRBD2; V: TRBV10-3; J: TRBJ2-6; CDR3: AISDPRGGSGANVLT
D: TRBD1; V: TRBV30; J: TRBJ2-7; CDR3: AWSGGQGLLEY
D: -; V: TRBV7-2; J: TRBJ2-7; CDR3: ASSYWARVGEQY
D: -; V: TRBV10-3; J: TRBJ1-2; CDR3: AIMGQSPDYGYT
D: -; V: TRBV7-2; J: TRBJ1-4; CDR3: ASSFSIAEKLF
D: -; V: TRBV7-9; J: TRBJ2-3; CDR3: ASSSRAHTDTQY
D: -; V: TRBV5-1; J: TRBJ1-2; CDR3: ASSLVDQLGYT
D: -; V: TRBV4-3; J: TRBJ2-7; CDR3: ASSQDPHNGEQY
D: TRBD2; V: TRBV7-6; J: TRBJ2-7; CDR3: ASSFYSGGDEQY
D: -; V: TRBV18; J: TRBJ1-2; CDR3: ASSPPGMADNYGYT
D: -; V: TRBV7-8; J: TRBJ1-1; CDR3: ASSLVWGANTEAF
D: -; V: TRBV6-1; J: TRBJ1-6; CDR3: ASSGGKSPLH
D: -; V: TRBV19; J: TRBJ1-1; CDR3: ASSTGWKGTEAF
D: -; V: TRBV7-9; J: TRBJ1-3; CDR3: ASVRSGNTIY
D: TRBD1; V: TRBV4-2; J: TRBJ1-4; CDR3: ASSQGTGGIREKLF
D: TRBD1; V: TRBV10-1; J: TRBJ2-5; CDR3: ASSSSGTVQETQY
D: TRBD1; V: TRBV18; J: TRBJ1-1; CDR3: ASSPVSGGPNTEAF
D: -; V: TRBV5-1; J: TRBJ2-7; CDR3: ASRRDFESSYEQY
D: -; V: TRBV7-2; J: TRBJ2-7; CDR3: ASSLGSHYEQY
D: -; V: TRBV4-2; J: TRBJ2-3; CDR3: ASSQEGQGGTNTDTQY
D: TRBD1; V: TRBV19; J: TRBJ1-1; CDR3: ASSRWTGSNTEAF
D: -; V: TRBV19; J: TRBJ1-5; CDR3: ASSIQSRQPQH
D: -; V: TRBV27; J: TRBJ1-5; CDR3: ASSLRGVSRLGSAQPQH
D: -; V: TRBV4-3; J: TRBJ1-4; CDR3: ASSQDPMGAAIATNEKLF
D: -; V: TRBV30; J: TRBJ1-2; CDR3: AWSQDYGYT
D: TRBD1; V: TRBV5-1; J: TRBJ2-7; CDR3: ASSQGQVEGEQY
D: TRBD2; V: TRBV2; J: TRBJ2-5; CDR3: ASRGLAGGRRETQY
D: -; V: TRBV19; J: TRBJ2-3; CDR3: ASSPSTDTQY
D: TRBD1; V: TRBV11-2; J: TRBJ1-1; CDR3: ASSLTGGTEAF
D: TRBD1; V: TRBV7-9; J: TRBJ1-3; CDR3: ASQQGISSGNTIY
D: -; V: TRBV10-3; J: TRBJ2-1; CDR3: AISEPQTDLYNEQF
D: -; V: TRBV4-3; J: TRBJ2-3; CDR3: ASSRGVVTTDTQY